This T cell receptor (beta chain) was sequenced in a study of blood T cell repertoires in COVID-19. About the research overall: Collection of acute and convalescent COVID-19 samples took place in the United States, Italy and Spain.

In the original processing: The authors estimated nucleated cell counts from reference gene primer amplification. Libraries were prepared by immunoSEQ multiplex PCR; TCRdb keeps only in-frame clonotypes and omits some of them. V and J calls and clone size follow that table, whereas D and trimming were derived from the DNA. The table includes about 270,000 clones, over 85% detected once. This clone was seen just once. This CDR3 region has 14 residues. V lost 3 bases to trimming and J lost 1 base, with 9 bases between them. Germline V gene sequence: CDR1 LNHNV, CDR2 YYDKDF (reference sequence). In terms of age and location, participants ranged from about 18 to 89 years and lived in around 22 US areas. Cohort 3 donors were reported recovered after two negative PCRs, clearance, or symptom resolution.

The chain joins TRBV15 to TRBJ2-5, with D uncertain. The sample was PBMCs or T cells enriched from blood (not recorded which). The TCR originated in a woman aged 55-69 years who had recovered from COVID-19. CDR3 protein: CATSRLQLQETQYF. The CDR3 bases are TGTGCCACCAGCAGGCTACAGCTCCAAGAGACCCAGTACTTC.